This T cell receptor beta chain was captured in a study of blood T cells in healthy people across ages. This CDR3 comprises 14 residues. The V end lost 7 bases, the J end lost 0 bases, and 16 bases lay between the germline ends. Germline CDR1 DFQATT, CDR2 SNEGSKA (reference sequence). For the second PCR, which ran for 7 to 11 cycles, a sample-barcoded 5' primer and a J-beta primer mix were used. Each of the cDNA molecules was tagged by a template-switch adaptor with 12 random nucleotides. Via MiXCR, TCRdb re-called the 5' RACE reads, giving one row per CDR3 protein. The repertoire holds roughly 930,000 distinct CDR3 sequences, with roughly 52% as singletons. Each sample provided at least 5 micrograms of extracted total RNA.

The sequenced material came from blood. This TCR was recovered from a man aged 30 to 39 in good health. The chain links TRBV20-1 to TRBJ2-7; D is tentatively TRBD1 or TRBD2 (5 bases each). The CDR3 sequence is CSVTRGLSSYEQYF. The CDR3 DNA is TGCAGTGTCACGAGGGGCCTCAGCTCCTACGAGCAGTACTTC.